The sequence of this TCR beta chain was determined in a study of blood T cell repertoires in COVID-19. Background on the study: PBMCs, B-cell-depleted T cells, or T cells were the source of the cDNA or gDNA that made up the material.

Sequencing was performed with immunoSEQ multiplex PCR; in TCRdb, only in-frame clones are kept and a portion is missing. The sample lists under 350,000 clones, 86% occurring once. The CDR3 is 13 amino acids. Germline loops: CDR1 MDHEN, CDR2 SYDVKM. V lost 5 bases to trimming and J lost 8 bases; unmatched junction nucleotides: 6. Sequencing was carried out using peripheral blood. The TCR comes from a man younger than 35 with active or convalescent COVID-19. The chain is built from TRBV28 and TRBJ1-5, with TRBD1 matching over 7 bases. The CDR3 here is CASSLRGRKPQHF. CDR3 DNA sequence: TGTGCCAGCAGTCTCAGGGGGAGAAAGCCCCAGCATTTT.